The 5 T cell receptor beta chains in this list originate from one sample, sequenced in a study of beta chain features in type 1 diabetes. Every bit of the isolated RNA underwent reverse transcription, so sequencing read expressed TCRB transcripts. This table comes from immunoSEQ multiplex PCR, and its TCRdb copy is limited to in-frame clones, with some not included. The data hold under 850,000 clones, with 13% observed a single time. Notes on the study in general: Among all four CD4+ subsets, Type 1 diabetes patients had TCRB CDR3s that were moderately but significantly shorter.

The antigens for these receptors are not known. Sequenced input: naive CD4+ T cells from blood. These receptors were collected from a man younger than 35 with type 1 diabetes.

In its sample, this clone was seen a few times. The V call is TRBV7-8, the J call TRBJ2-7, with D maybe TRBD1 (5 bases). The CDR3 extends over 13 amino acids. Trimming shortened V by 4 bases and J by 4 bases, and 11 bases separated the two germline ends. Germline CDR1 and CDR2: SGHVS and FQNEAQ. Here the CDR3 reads CASSSRVGYEQYF. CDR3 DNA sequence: TGTGCCAGCAGCTCCAGGGTCGGGTACGAGCAGTACTTC.

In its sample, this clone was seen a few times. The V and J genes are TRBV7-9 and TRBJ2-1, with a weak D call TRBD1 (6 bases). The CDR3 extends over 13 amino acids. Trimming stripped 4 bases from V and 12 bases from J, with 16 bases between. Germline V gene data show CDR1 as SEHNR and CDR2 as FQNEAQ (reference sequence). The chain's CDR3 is CASSSQWDTRQFF. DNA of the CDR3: TGTGCCAGCAGCTCGCAATGGGACACCAGGCAGTTCTTC. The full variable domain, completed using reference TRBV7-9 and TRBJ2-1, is DTGVSQNPRHKITKRGQNVTFRCDPISEHNRLYWYRQTLGQGPEFLTYFQNEAQLEKSRLLSDRFSAERPKGSFSTLEIQRTEQGDSAMYLCASSSQWDTRQFFGPGTRLTVL.

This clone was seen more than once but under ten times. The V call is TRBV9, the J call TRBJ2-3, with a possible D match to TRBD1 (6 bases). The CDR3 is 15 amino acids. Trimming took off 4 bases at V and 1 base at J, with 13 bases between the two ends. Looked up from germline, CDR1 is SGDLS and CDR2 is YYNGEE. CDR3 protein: CASSSEGVRTDTQYF. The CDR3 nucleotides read TGTGCCAGCAGCTCTGAGGGGGTACGCACAGATACGCAGTATTTT.

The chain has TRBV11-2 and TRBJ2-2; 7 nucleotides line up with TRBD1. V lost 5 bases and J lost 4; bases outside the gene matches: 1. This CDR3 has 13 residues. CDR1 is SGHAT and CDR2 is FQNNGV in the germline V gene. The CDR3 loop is CASSGQVTGELFF. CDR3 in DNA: TGTGCCAGCAGCGGACAGGTCACCGGGGAGCTGTTTTTT.

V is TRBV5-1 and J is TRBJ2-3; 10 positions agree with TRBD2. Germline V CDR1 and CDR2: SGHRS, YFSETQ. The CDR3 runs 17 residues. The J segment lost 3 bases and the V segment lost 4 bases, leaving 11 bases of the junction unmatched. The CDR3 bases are TGCGCCAGCAGCCGTCGCGCTAGCGGGGGTGGAACAGATACGCAGTATTTT. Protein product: CASSRRASGGGTDTQYF.